This TCR beta chain was sequenced for a study of memory CD4+ T cells and cytomegalovirus serostatus. The CDR3 loop spans 13 amino acids. V was shortened by 4 bases and J by 4 bases, with 13 bases between the two germline ends. Germline values: CDR1 GTSNPN, CDR2 SVGIG (reference sequence). In this sample, this clone turned up a few times. Repertoires were generated with immunoSEQ multiplex PCR, while TCRdb's copy carries only in-frame clones and drops some. The data contain some 47,000 clones, just under 80% of them seen just once; the ten biggest clones take up under 1%. Single viable CD3+CD4+CD8-CD45RO+ cells were sorted as the memory CD4+ T cells. Serostatus was set by detecting CMV pp150, pp28, p38, p52 IgG.

This receptor was obtained from an adult in good health and CMV-seronegative. The chain links TRBV30 to TRBJ1-1; D gene ambiguous. Sequences were obtained from memory CD4+ T cells from blood. The CDR3 nucleotides are TGTGCCTGGACGACTATAAGGAGCACTGAAGCTTTCTTT. Translating gives CAWTTIRSTEAFF. Combining the CDR3 with reference TRBV30 and TRBJ1-1 gives the whole variable domain SQTIHQWPATLVQPVGSPLSLECTVEGTSNPNLYWYRQAAGRGLQLLFYSVGIGQISSEVPQNLSASRPQDRQFILSSKKLLLSDSGFYLCAWTTIRSTEAFFGQGTRLTVV.